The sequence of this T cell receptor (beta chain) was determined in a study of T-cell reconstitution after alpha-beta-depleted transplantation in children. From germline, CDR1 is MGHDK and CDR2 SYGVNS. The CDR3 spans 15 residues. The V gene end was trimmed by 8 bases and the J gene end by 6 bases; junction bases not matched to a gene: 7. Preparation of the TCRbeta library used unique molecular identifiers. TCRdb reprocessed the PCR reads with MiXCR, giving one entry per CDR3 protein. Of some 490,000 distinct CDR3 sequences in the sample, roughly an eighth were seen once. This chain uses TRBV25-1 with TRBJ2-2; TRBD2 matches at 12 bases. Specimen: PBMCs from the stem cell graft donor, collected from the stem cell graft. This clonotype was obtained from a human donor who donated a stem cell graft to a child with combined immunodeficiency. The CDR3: CASGPSGRAPGELFF. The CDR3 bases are TGTGCCAGCGGACCTAGCGGGAGGGCCCCCGGGGAGCTGTTTTTT.